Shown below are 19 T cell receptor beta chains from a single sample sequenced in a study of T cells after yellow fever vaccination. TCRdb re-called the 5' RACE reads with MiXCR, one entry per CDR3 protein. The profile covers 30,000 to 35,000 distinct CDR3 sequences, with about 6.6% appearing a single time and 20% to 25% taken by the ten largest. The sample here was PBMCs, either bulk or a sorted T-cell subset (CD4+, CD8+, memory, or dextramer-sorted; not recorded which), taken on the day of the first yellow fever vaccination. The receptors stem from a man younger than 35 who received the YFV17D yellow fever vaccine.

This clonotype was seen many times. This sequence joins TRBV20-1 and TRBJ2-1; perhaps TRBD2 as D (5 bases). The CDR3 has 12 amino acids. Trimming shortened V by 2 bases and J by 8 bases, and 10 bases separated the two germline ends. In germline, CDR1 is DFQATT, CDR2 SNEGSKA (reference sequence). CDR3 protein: CSARLSGYEQFF. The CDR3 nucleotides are TGCAGTGCTAGATTGAGCGGCTATGAGCAGTTCTTC.

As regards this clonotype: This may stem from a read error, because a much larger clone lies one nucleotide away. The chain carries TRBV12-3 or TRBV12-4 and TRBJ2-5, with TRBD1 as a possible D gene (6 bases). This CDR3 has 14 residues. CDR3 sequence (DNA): TGTGCCGGCAGTTTACTCGGGACACAAGAGACCCAGTACTTC. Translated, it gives CAGSLLGTQETQYF.

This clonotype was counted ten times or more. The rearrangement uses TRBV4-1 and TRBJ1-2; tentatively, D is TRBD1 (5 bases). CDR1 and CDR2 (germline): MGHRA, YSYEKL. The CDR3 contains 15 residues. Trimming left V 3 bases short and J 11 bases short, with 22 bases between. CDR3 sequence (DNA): TGCGCCAGCAGCCAGGCTCTCAGGGAGGGGAGGCGATACACCTTC. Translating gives CASSQALREGRRYTF.

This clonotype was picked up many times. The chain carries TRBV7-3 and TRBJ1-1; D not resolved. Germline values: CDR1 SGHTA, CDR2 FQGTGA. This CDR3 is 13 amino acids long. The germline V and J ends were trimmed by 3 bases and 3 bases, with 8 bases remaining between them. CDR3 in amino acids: CASSLFKDTEAFF. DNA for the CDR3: TGTGCCAGCAGCTTGTTTAAGGACACTGAAGCTTTCTTT.

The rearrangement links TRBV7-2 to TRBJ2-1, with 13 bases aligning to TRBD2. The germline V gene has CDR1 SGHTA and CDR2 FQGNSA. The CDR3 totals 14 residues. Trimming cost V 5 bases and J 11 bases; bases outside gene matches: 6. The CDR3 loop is CASSPTSGGPKQFF. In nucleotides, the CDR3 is TGTGCCAGCAGCCCGACTAGCGGGGGGCCCAAGCAGTTCTTC.

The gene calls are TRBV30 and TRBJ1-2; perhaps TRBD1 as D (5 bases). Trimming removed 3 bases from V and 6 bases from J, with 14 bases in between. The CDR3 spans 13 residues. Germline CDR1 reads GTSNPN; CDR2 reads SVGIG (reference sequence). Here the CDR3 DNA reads TGTGCCTGGAGAGTGCAGGGAAGCCATGGCTACACCTTC. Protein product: CAWRVQGSHGYTF.

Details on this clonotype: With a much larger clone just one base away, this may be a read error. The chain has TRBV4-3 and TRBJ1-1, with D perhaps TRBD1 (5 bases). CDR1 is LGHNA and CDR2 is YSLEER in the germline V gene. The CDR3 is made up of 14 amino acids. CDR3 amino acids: CASSHRDLGTEASF. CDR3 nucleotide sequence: TGCGCCAGCAGCCACAGGGACCTCGGCACTGAAGCTTCCTTT.

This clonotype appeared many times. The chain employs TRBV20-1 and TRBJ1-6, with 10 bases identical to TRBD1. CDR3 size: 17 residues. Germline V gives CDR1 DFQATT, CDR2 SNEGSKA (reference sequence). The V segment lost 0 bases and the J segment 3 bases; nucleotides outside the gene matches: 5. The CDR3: CSARDPDRGFYNSPLHF. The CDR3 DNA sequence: TGCAGTGCTAGAGATCCGGACAGGGGGTTCTATAATTCACCCCTCCACTTT.

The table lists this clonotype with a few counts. CDR3 nucleotides: TGCAGTGCTTCTCCGCTTCTAGCGGCCCACGATACGCAGTATTTT. Protein: CSASPLLAAHDTQYF. V usage is TRBV20-1 and J usage is TRBJ2-3; 7 bases map to TRBD2. The V segment lost 5 bases and the J segment 6 bases; nucleotides outside the gene matches: 14. Germline V lookup: CDR1 DFQATT, CDR2 SNEGSKA (reference sequence). The CDR3 sequence is 15 residues long.

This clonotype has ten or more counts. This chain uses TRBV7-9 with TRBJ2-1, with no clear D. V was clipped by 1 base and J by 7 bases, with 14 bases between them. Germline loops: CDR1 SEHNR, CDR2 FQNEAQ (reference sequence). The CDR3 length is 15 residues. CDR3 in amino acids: CASSLDFGALNEQFF. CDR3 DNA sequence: TGTGCCAGCAGCTTAGATTTCGGCGCGCTGAATGAGCAGTTCTTC.

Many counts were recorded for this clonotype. The CDR3 sequence is CAISESGSYEQYV. CDR3 DNA: TGTGCCATCAGTGAGTCTGGGAGCTACGAGCAGTACGTC. The chain has TRBV10-3 and TRBJ2-7; D is perhaps TRBD2 (5 bases). Trimming removed 0 bases from V and 3 bases from J, with 6 bases in between. Germline CDR1 is ENHRY and CDR2 is SYGVKD. The CDR3 runs to 13 residues.

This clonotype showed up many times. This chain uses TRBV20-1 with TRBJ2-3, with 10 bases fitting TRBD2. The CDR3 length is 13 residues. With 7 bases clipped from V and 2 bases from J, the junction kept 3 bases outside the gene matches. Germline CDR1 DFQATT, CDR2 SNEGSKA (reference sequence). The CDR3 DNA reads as TGCAGTGGAACTAGCGGGAACACAGATACGCAGTATTTT. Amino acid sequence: CSGTSGNTDTQYF.

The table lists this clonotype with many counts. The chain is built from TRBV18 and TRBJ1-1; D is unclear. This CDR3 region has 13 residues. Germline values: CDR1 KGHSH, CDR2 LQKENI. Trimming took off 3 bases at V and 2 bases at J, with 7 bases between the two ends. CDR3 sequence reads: CASSPQSNTEAFF. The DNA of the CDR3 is TGTGCCAGCTCACCTCAGAGTAACACTGAAGCTTTCTTT.

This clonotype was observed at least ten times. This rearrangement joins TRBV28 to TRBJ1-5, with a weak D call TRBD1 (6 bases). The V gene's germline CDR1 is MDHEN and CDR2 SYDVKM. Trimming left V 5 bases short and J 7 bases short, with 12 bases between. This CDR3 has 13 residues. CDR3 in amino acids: CASSGTRHQPQHF. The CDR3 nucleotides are TGTGCCAGCAGTGGGACAAGACACCAGCCCCAGCATTTT. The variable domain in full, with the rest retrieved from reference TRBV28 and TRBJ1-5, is DVKVTQSSRYLVKRTGEKVFLECVQDMDHENMFWYRQDPGLGLRLIYFSYDVKMKEKGDIPEGYSVSREKKERFSLILESASTNQTSMYLCASSGTRHQPQHFGDGTRLSIL.

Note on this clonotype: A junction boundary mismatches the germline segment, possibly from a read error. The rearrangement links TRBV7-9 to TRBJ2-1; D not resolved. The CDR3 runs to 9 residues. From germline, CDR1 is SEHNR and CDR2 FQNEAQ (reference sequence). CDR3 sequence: CASSPPHDF. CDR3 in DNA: TGTGCCAGCAGCCCCCCCCATGATTTC. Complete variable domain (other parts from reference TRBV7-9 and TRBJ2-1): DTGVSQNPRHKITKRGQNVTFRCDPISEHNRLYWYRQTLGQGPEFLTYFQNEAQLEKSRLLSDRFSAERPKGSFSTLEIQRTEQGDSAMYLCASSPPHDFGPGTRLTVL.

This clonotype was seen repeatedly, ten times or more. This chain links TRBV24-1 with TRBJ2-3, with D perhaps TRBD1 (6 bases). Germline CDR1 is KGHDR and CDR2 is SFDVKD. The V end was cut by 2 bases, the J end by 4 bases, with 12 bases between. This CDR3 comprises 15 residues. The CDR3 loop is CATSDYQGKPDTQYF. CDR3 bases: TGTGCCACCAGTGATTACCAGGGGAAACCAGATACGCAGTATTTT.

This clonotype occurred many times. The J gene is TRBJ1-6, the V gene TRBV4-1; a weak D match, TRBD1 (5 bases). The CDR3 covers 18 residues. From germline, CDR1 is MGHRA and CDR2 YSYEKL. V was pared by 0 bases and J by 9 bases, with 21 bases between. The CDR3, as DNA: TGCGCCAGCAGCCAAGATCCCCCTGGTCGGGACGGAGGTTCACCCCTCCACTTT. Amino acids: CASSQDPPGRDGGSPLHF.

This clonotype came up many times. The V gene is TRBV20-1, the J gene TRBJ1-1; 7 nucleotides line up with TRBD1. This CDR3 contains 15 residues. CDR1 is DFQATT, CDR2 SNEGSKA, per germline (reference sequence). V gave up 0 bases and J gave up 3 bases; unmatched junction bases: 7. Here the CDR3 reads CSARDGETGDTEAFF. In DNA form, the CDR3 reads TGCAGTGCTAGAGATGGGGAAACAGGGGACACTGAAGCTTTCTTT.

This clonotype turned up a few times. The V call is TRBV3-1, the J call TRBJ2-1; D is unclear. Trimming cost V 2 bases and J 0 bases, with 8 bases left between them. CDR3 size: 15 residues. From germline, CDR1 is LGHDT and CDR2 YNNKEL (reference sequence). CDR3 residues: CASSQTYISYNEQFF. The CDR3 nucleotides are TGTGCCAGCAGCCAAACATACATCTCCTACAATGAGCAGTTCTTC.